These T cell receptor beta chains were read from a single sample in a study of blood T cell repertoires in COVID-19. Sequenced by immunoSEQ multiplex PCR; TCRdb stores in-frame clones only, minus some. The sample contains 45,000 to 50,000 clones, 83% of which appear only once. Sequences were obtained from peripheral blood. These receptor sequences come from a man older than 75 in a cohort sampled during active COVID-19. Each CDR3 is given with its conserved first and last residue. The D gene is left open where the match is weak. A clone size is listed for some rows: how often the clone was seen (once, few, many), or a class if it is expanded.

v_call	j_call	cdr3_length	d_call	clone_size	cdr3_aa	cdr3_nt
TRBV2	TRBJ2-7	16	TRBD1	once	CASSKSPGQGLYEQYF	TGTGCCAGCAGTAAAAGCCCGGGACAGGGGTTGTACGAGCAGTACTTC
TRBV9	TRBJ1-6	15	TRBD1	-	CASSDRQGENSPLHF	TGTGCCAGCAGCGATCGACAGGGGGAGAATTCACCCCTCCACTTT
TRBV27	TRBJ2-7	11	-	medium-sized	CASMTRYEQYF	TGTGCCAGTATGACTAGATACGAGCAGTACTTC
TRBV9	TRBJ1-4	15	-	-	CASSVGGGALEKLFF	TGTGCCAGCAGCGTAGGGGGGGGAGCATTGGAAAAACTGTTTTTT
TRBV19	TRBJ2-7	14	TRBD2	-	CASSSSGSYDEQYF	TGTGCCAGTAGTTCTAGCGGGAGTTACGACGAGCAGTACTTC
TRBV7-3	TRBJ2-3	12	TRBD2	-	CASGQGGDTQYF	TGTGCCAGCGGGCAGGGAGGGGATACGCAGTATTTT
TRBV7-9	TRBJ1-2	15	-	once	CASSSDGRGRSGYTF	TGTGCCAGCAGCTCGGACGGCAGGGGTAGAAGTGGCTACACCTTC
TRBV29-1	TRBJ2-1	15	TRBD2	-	CSVEDPTSGFNEQFF	TGCAGCGTTGAAGATCCGACTAGCGGGTTCAATGAGCAGTTCTTC
TRBV5-1	TRBJ2-1	14	TRBD2	-	CASSFSGSNDEQFF	TGCGCCAGCAGCTTTAGCGGGAGTAACGATGAGCAGTTCTTC
TRBV19	TRBJ2-1	13	TRBD1	-	CATSRDSVRAQFF	TGTGCCACCAGCCGGGACAGCGTCCGAGCGCAGTTCTTC
TRBV10-2	TRBJ1-6	12	-	-	CASSAQQRPLHF	TGCGCCAGCAGTGCACAGCAGAGACCCCTCCACTTT
TRBV18	TRBJ2-1	22	-	-	CASSRQGAQGLAGRSSYNEQFF	TGTGCCAGCTCGCGACAGGGGGCGCAAGGACTAGCGGGTCGAAGCTCCTACAATGAGCAGTTCTTC
TRBV12-3/TRBV12-4	TRBJ1-2	13	-	-	CASSLGHPYGYTF	TGTGCCAGCAGTCTGGGACACCCCTATGGCTACACCTTC
TRBV5-1	TRBJ2-1	16	TRBD1	-	CASSLGTGGVYNEQFF	TGCGCCAGCAGCTTGGGTACAGGGGGCGTCTACAATGAGCAGTTCTTC
TRBV5-1	TRBJ2-7	16	-	-	CASSPEPQGLSYEQYF	TGCGCCAGCAGCCCCGAGCCCCAGGGGCTCTCCTACGAGCAGTACTTC